These 29 T cell receptor beta chains came from one sample sequenced in a study of blood T cell repertoires in COVID-19. Assay: immunoSEQ multiplex PCR; the TCRdb copy retains only in-frame clones and omits some. The data hold a few hundred thousand clones, with over 75% observed a single time. The sample taken for sequencing was PBMCs or T cells enriched from blood (not recorded which). The receptors were gathered from a woman under 40 who had recovered from COVID-19.

The J gene is TRBJ2-1, the V gene TRBV7-6; TRBD2 matches at 13 bases. Germline values: CDR1 SGHVS, CDR2 FNYEAQ. Trimming at V came to 1 base and at J to 8 bases, leaving 11 bases not matched to a gene. This CDR3 comprises 18 residues. Here the CDR3 reads CASSLDVLAGGPSDEQFF. DNA of the CDR3: TGTGCCAGCAGCTTAGACGTACTAGCGGGGGGGCCTTCGGATGAGCAGTTCTTC.

This chain uses TRBV12-3 or TRBV12-4 with TRBJ1-2; the D gene is possibly TRBD1 (5 bases). The CDR3 spans 13 residues. V dropped 5 bases and J dropped 7 bases, with 14 bases sitting between them. Written as DNA, the CDR3 is TGTGCCAGCAGTGGGGCTGGGTATCCTGGCTACACCTTC. It specifies CASSGAGYPGYTF.

This clone was picked up a small number of times. J is TRBJ2-3 and V is TRBV7-9; perhaps TRBD2 as D (5 bases). Germline V gene data show CDR1 as SEHNR and CDR2 as FQNEAQ (reference sequence). The CDR3 covers 15 residues. V was cut by 0 bases and J by 4 bases, with 11 bases left in between. The CDR3 DNA sequence: TGTGCCAGCAGCTTAGCGGGAGATGGTTCAGATACGCAGTATTTT. It encodes CASSLAGDGSDTQYF.

This chain joins TRBV27 and TRBJ1-6, with no clear D. The V gene's germline CDR1 is MNHEY and CDR2 SMNVEV (reference sequence). The CDR3 consists of 15 residues. The V and J ends lost 3 bases and 5 bases respectively, with 11 bases between them. For the CDR3, the DNA is TGTGCCAGCAGTTTTTTTCCCAGGAATAATTCACCCCTCCACTTT. The encoded protein is CASSFFPRNNSPLHF.

This clone was observed a single time. The genes are TRBV18 and TRBJ2-3; 8 nucleotides agree with TRBD1. J was trimmed by 4 bases and V by 5 bases; bases with no gene match: 14. CDR3 length: 17 residues. CDR1 and CDR2 (germline): KGHSH, LQKENI. The CDR3 sequence: CASSSTPGTGTSDTQYF. The CDR3 DNA follows: TGTGCCAGCTCATCTACCCCCGGGACAGGCACTTCAGATACGCAGTATTTT.

The chain has TRBV21-1 and TRBJ1-6; the table's D call, TRBD1, has no DNA check behind it. TRBV21-1 is deemed a pseudogene. The length of the CDR3 is 15 residues. CDR3 coding DNA: TGTGCCAGCAGCGACCGACAGGGGTGCAATTCACCCCTCCACTTT. It encodes CASSDRQGCNSPLHF.

This chain joins TRBV25-1 and TRBJ1-4; 7 nucleotides align to TRBD1. The CDR3 loop spans 16 amino acids. Per the germline V gene, CDR1 is MGHDK and CDR2 is SYGVNS. Trimming took 4 bases from V and 6 from J; bases not matched to a gene: 11. CDR3 sequence: CASSAQAGRGYEKLFF. CDR3 DNA sequence: TGTGCCAGCAGTGCCCAGGCGGGCAGGGGGTATGAAAAACTGTTTTTT.

The gene calls are TRBV5-1 and TRBJ2-2; D might be TRBD1 (5 bases). The V and J ends lost 3 bases and 3 bases respectively, with 9 bases between them. The CDR3 is 14 residues long. Germline CDR1 and CDR2: SGHRS and YFSETQ. The CDR3 protein is CASSYGAHTGELFF. Written as DNA, the CDR3 is TGCGCCAGCAGCTATGGGGCCCACACCGGGGAGCTGTTTTTT.

The chain combines TRBV28 with TRBJ2-2, with 8 nucleotides matching TRBD2. Losses at the gene ends were 6 bases for V and 7 bases for J; bases not matched to a gene: 16. Germline V lookup: CDR1 MDHEN, CDR2 SYDVKM. The CDR3 runs to 17 residues. The CDR3 is CASRYLPGLEIGGELFF. Written as DNA, the CDR3 is TGTGCCAGCAGATACCTACCGGGACTAGAGATAGGCGGGGAGCTGTTTTTT.

This chain joins TRBV6-4 and TRBJ2-5; TRBD1 agrees at 8 bases. The CDR3 consists of 16 residues. The ends lost 2 bases at V and 5 bases at J; junction bases unmatched: 10. CDR1 and CDR2 from the germline V gene are MRHNA and SNTAGT. This CDR3 is CASSDTDRAGRETQYF. The CDR3, as DNA: TGTGCCAGCAGTGACACGGACAGGGCAGGTAGGGAGACCCAGTACTTC.

This clone came up once. The V and J genes are TRBV28 and TRBJ2-3; 8 positions agree with TRBD1. This CDR3 spans 13 amino acids. The V gene end was trimmed by 6 bases and the J gene end by 3 bases; junction bases not matched to a gene: 2. Germline loops: CDR1 MDHEN, CDR2 SYDVKM. The DNA of the CDR3 is TGTGCCAGCAGGGACAGGGTAACAGATACGCAGTATTTT. Amino acid sequence: CASRDRVTDTQYF.

A single count supports this clone. The junction differs from germline at one of its ends, possibly a read error. The rearrangement links TRBV6-5 to TRBJ2-1, with D maybe TRBD1 (5 bases). Per the germline V gene, CDR1 is MNHEY and CDR2 is SVGAGI. This CDR3 region has 14 residues. CDR3 in DNA: TGTGCCAGCAGTCTTAGTGGGGCCCACAAGGAGCAGTTCTTC. Protein product: CASSLSGAHKEQFF.

This clone was picked up one time. The rearrangement links TRBV7-9 to TRBJ2-5; TRBD2 might be the D (5 bases). The germline gives CDR1 SEHNR, CDR2 FQNEAQ (reference sequence). This CDR3 is 17 amino acids long. Trimming pared 7 bases from V and 1 base from J, leaving 22 bases between. The CDR3 DNA reads TGTGCCAGCACCCTTACTAGGGTGGGCGGATCCCAAGAGACCCAGTACTTC. Its translation: CASTLTRVGGSQETQYF. Using reference TRBV7-9 and TRBJ2-5 for the parts outside the CDR3, the full variable domain is DTGVSQNPRHKITKRGQNVTFRCDPISEHNRLYWYRQTLGQGPEFLTYFQNEAQLEKSRLLSDRFSAERPKGSFSTLEIQRTEQGDSAMYLCASTLTRVGGSQETQYFGPGTRLLVL.

The chain combines TRBV5-1 with TRBJ1-3, with no clear D. CDR3 length: 15 amino acids. Trimming took 4 bases from V and 0 from J, leaving 11 bases between them. Germline V gives CDR1 SGHRS, CDR2 YFSETQ. CDR3 region: CASSPNRDSGNTIYF. The CDR3 coding sequence is TGCGCCAGCAGCCCAAACAGAGACTCTGGAAACACCATATATTTT.

The J gene is TRBJ1-1, the V gene TRBV19, with 9 bases aligning to TRBD1. Germline V gene data show CDR1 as LNHDA and CDR2 as SQIVND (reference sequence). CDR3 length: 14 residues. J lost 1 base, V lost 7 bases, and 4 bases had no gene match. The CDR3 protein is CASTTGGENTEAFF. For the CDR3, the DNA is TGTGCCAGTACTACAGGGGGCGAGAACACTGAAGCTTTCTTT.

The chain has TRBV9 and TRBJ1-1; 11 bases line up with TRBD1. Germline loops: CDR1 SGDLS, CDR2 YYNGEE. V gave up 3 bases and J gave up 0 bases; unmatched junction bases: 4. This CDR3 has 16 residues. The CDR3 loop reads CASSAGQGVMNTEAFF. CDR3 sequence (DNA): TGTGCCAGCAGCGCGGGACAGGGGGTCATGAACACTGAAGCTTTCTTT.

The chain uses TRBV3-1 (or the pseudogene TRBV3-2) and TRBJ1-1; D is unclear. Germline V CDR1 and CDR2: LGHDT, YNNKEL (reference sequence). V shed 3 bases and J shed 0 bases, with 11 bases lying between them. The CDR3 totals 15 residues. CDR3 region: CASSQRQSMNTEAFF. The DNA for the CDR3 is TGTGCCAGCAGCCAGAGGCAGAGTATGAACACTGAAGCTTTCTTT.

The rearrangement links TRBV5-6 to TRBJ2-7; 8 bases agree with TRBD2. Germline-derived CDR1 and CDR2 are SGHDT and YYEEEE. Trimming at V came to 4 bases and at J to 4 bases, leaving 7 bases not matched to a gene. This CDR3 has 14 residues. The CDR3 nucleotides read TGTGCCAGCAGCAGAAAGCGGGAGATATACGAGCAGTACTTC. Protein: CASSRKREIYEQYF.

The J gene is TRBJ2-2, the V gene TRBV5-4, with 13 nucleotides matching TRBD2. Germline lookup yields CDR1 SGHNT and CDR2 YYREEE (reference sequence). The ends lost 2 bases at V and 7 bases at J; junction bases unmatched: 8. The CDR3 sequence is 17 residues long. CDR3 nucleotide sequence: TGTGCCAGCAGCTTCGGACTAGCGGGAGTTACAAGCGGGGAGCTGTTTTTT. Its translation: CASSFGLAGVTSGELFF.

V is TRBV11-2 and J is TRBJ1-2; possible D gene TRBD1, 6 bases. CDR3 length: 14 residues. V was pared by 1 base and J by 6 bases, with 12 bases between. Per the germline V gene, CDR1 is SGHAT and CDR2 is FQNNGV. The CDR3 coding sequence is TGTGCCAGCAGCTTAGGTGGGGGCCTCCATGGCTACACCTTC. This translates into CASSLGGGLHGYTF.

The genes are TRBV6-5 and TRBJ2-3, with 9 bases that match TRBD1. The length of the CDR3 is 14 residues. The ends lost 10 bases at V and 0 bases at J; junction bases unmatched: 5. The germline CDR1 and CDR2 sequences are MNHEY and SVGAGI. DNA for the CDR3: TGTGCCATTGGGACAGGGCAGAGCACAGATACGCAGTATTTT. Translated, it gives CAIGTGQSTDTQYF.

There are a few counts of this clone. The V call is TRBV29-1, the J call TRBJ2-7; weak D call: TRBD2 (6 bases). The CDR3 has 15 amino acids. The germline gives CDR1 SQVTM, CDR2 ANQGSEA. Trimming stripped 6 bases from V and 3 bases from J, with 21 bases between. In DNA form, the CDR3 reads TGCAGCGTCTGCCTTTGGGGAAAGGAGGGCTACGAGCAGTACTTC. This encodes CSVCLWGKEGYEQYF.

V gene TRBV2 combines with J gene TRBJ1-4; the D gene is possibly TRBD1 (6 bases). CDR1 SNHLY and CDR2 FYNNEI come from the germline V gene. V lost 7 bases and J 7 bases, leaving 22 bases between the germline ends. CDR3 length equals 16 residues. This CDR3 is CASTRGGRWSGEKLFF. CDR3 nucleotides: TGTGCCAGCACAAGGGGGGGCCGGTGGTCGGGTGAAAAACTGTTTTTT.

This sequence joins TRBV27 and TRBJ2-1, with TRBD2 identical over 7 bases. Germline loops: CDR1 MNHEY, CDR2 SMNVEV (reference sequence). The CDR3 is 17 amino acids. Trimming took 5 bases from V and 0 from J; bases not matched to a gene: 10. CDR3 nucleotide sequence: TGTGCCAGCAGTGGGCAGAGCGGGGCGAGCTCCTACAATGAGCAGTTCTTC. This codes for CASSGQSGASSYNEQFF.

The chain is built from TRBV6-5 and TRBJ2-1; maybe TRBD1 (6 bases). V gave up 2 bases and J gave up 0 bases, with 8 bases separating them. The CDR3 runs 15 residues. Germline V gene lookup returns CDR1 MNHEY and CDR2 SVGAGI. CDR3 sequence reads: CASSYGGNSYNEQFF. The DNA for the CDR3 is TGTGCCAGCAGTTACGGGGGCAACTCCTACAATGAGCAGTTCTTC.

The chain recombines TRBV5-1 with TRBJ1-1; tentatively, D is TRBD1 (6 bases). CDR3 size: 16 residues. Germline V lookup: CDR1 SGHRS, CDR2 YFSETQ. The V gene lost 4 bases and the J gene lost 1 base, with 17 bases spanning the gap. DNA of the CDR3: TGCGCCAGCAGCCCAAACCCGACAGGAGGGAACACTGAAGCTTTCTTT. This encodes CASSPNPTGGNTEAFF. The entire variable domain, with the rest obtained from reference TRBV5-1 and TRBJ1-1, is as follows: KAGVTQTPRYLIKTRGQQVTLSCSPISGHRSVSWYQQTPGQGLQFLFEYFSETQRNKGNFPGRFSGRQFSNSRSEMNVSTLELGDSALYLCASSPNPTGGNTEAFFGQGTRLTVV.

Of note for this clone: Additional DNA sequences in this sample encode the identical CDR3. CDR3 bases: TGTGCCAGCAGTGAAACTAGCGGGGGGCCTTACAATGAGCAGTTCTTC. Its translation: CASSETSGGPYNEQFF. The chain uses TRBV2 and TRBJ2-1, with 12 bases fitting TRBD2. The CDR3 is made up of 16 amino acids. V dropped 2 bases and J dropped 4; count of bases not matched to a gene: 3. The germline V gene encodes CDR1 SNHLY and CDR2 FYNNEI.

A single count supports this clone. The chain couples TRBV19 to TRBJ1-2, with 9 bases lining up with TRBD1. CDR1 and CDR2 from the germline V gene are LNHDA and SQIVND (reference sequence). Trimming took 7 bases from V and 7 from J; bases not matched to a gene: 10. The CDR3 length is 14 residues. This CDR3 reads CASKPTDRGRGYTF. For the CDR3, the DNA is TGTGCCAGTAAACCCACGGACAGGGGACGTGGCTACACCTTC.

This clone showed up just once. The chain joins TRBV7-9 to TRBJ2-1; 7 bases are a match to TRBD1. Unmatched junction bases numbered 16, after V lost 1 base and J lost 16 bases. This CDR3 region has 15 residues. The germline V gene encodes CDR1 SEHNR and CDR2 FQNEAQ (reference sequence). In nucleotides, the CDR3 is TGTGCCAGCAGCTTAGAGGGCCGAATGACAGGGTTAAGCTTCTTC. Translated: CASSLEGRMTGLSFF.